This paragraph reports one TCR beta chain. Its antigen is not known. A second about 7 to 11 cycle PCR used barcoded and J-beta primers. Every cDNA molecule carried a tag from a template-switch adaptor bearing 12 random nucleotides. TCRdb reanalysed the 5' RACE reads using MiXCR and keeps one entry per CDR3 protein. The table lists roughly 730,000 distinct CDR3 sequences, 56% of them singletons. The data are from a study of blood T cells in healthy people across ages. Points from the study as a whole: The fall in TCR beta diversity per million T cells was roughly linear with age.

Germline CDR1 is LGHNA and CDR2 is YSLEER. This CDR3 contains 15 residues. The ends were cut back, 4 bases at V and 2 bases at J, with 12 bases in the middle. Those donating, healthy Caucasian individuals from Russia, were aged roughly 6 to 95. The total RNA that was extracted per sample amounted to at least 5 micrograms. The sequencing sample was made of blood. The rearrangement joins TRBV4-3 to TRBJ1-5; D not certain. This sequence was found in a man aged 35 to 55 in good health. The CDR3 nucleotides read TGCGCCAGCAGCCCCGGAGGCAGTGGCAATCAGCCCCAGCATTTT. Translating gives CASSPGGSGNQPQHF.